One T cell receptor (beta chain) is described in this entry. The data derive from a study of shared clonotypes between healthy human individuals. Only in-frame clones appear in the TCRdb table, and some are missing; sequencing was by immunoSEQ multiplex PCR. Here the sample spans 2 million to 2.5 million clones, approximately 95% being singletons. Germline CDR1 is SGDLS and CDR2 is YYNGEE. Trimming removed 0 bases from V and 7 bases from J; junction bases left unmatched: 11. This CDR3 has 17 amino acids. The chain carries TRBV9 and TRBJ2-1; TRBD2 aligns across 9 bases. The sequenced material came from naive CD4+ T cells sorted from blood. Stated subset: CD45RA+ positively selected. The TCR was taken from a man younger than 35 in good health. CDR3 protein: CASSVEASGIGGNEQFF. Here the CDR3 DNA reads TGTGCCAGCAGCGTAGAAGCTAGCGGGATCGGGGGGAATGAGCAGTTCTTC.